The 2 T cell receptor beta chains below were found in one sample sequenced in a study of identical twins. TCRdb processed the 5' RACE reads anew with MiXCR; each CDR3 protein has one entry. The sample contains about 530,000 distinct CDR3 sequences, 20% to 25% of which appear only once. The sample was also reused in another study, on yellow fever vaccine responses in identical twins.

The sequencing sample was made of CD4+ T cells sorted from blood. The receptors derive from a young woman in good health.

CDR3 loop: CASRRGSVNTEAFF. CDR3 DNA sequence: TGTGCCAGCAGGCGGGGGTCAGTGAACACTGAAGCTTTCTTT. The chain is built from TRBV27 and TRBJ1-1; D is possibly TRBD1 (5 bases). Trimming shortened V by 6 bases and J by 0 bases, and 11 bases separated the two germline ends. The CDR3 consists of 14 residues. Germline loops: CDR1 MNHEY, CDR2 SMNVEV (reference sequence).

This clonotype turned up a few times. V usage is TRBV6-5 and J usage is TRBJ1-5; no clear D gene. V dropped 2 bases and J dropped 6 bases, with 11 bases sitting between them. Germline CDR1 reads MNHEY; CDR2 reads SVGAGI. The CDR3 runs 14 residues. The CDR3 DNA reads TGTGCCAGCAGTTACAAGCCTACCGGTCAGCCCCAGCATTTT. Residues: CASSYKPTGQPQHF.